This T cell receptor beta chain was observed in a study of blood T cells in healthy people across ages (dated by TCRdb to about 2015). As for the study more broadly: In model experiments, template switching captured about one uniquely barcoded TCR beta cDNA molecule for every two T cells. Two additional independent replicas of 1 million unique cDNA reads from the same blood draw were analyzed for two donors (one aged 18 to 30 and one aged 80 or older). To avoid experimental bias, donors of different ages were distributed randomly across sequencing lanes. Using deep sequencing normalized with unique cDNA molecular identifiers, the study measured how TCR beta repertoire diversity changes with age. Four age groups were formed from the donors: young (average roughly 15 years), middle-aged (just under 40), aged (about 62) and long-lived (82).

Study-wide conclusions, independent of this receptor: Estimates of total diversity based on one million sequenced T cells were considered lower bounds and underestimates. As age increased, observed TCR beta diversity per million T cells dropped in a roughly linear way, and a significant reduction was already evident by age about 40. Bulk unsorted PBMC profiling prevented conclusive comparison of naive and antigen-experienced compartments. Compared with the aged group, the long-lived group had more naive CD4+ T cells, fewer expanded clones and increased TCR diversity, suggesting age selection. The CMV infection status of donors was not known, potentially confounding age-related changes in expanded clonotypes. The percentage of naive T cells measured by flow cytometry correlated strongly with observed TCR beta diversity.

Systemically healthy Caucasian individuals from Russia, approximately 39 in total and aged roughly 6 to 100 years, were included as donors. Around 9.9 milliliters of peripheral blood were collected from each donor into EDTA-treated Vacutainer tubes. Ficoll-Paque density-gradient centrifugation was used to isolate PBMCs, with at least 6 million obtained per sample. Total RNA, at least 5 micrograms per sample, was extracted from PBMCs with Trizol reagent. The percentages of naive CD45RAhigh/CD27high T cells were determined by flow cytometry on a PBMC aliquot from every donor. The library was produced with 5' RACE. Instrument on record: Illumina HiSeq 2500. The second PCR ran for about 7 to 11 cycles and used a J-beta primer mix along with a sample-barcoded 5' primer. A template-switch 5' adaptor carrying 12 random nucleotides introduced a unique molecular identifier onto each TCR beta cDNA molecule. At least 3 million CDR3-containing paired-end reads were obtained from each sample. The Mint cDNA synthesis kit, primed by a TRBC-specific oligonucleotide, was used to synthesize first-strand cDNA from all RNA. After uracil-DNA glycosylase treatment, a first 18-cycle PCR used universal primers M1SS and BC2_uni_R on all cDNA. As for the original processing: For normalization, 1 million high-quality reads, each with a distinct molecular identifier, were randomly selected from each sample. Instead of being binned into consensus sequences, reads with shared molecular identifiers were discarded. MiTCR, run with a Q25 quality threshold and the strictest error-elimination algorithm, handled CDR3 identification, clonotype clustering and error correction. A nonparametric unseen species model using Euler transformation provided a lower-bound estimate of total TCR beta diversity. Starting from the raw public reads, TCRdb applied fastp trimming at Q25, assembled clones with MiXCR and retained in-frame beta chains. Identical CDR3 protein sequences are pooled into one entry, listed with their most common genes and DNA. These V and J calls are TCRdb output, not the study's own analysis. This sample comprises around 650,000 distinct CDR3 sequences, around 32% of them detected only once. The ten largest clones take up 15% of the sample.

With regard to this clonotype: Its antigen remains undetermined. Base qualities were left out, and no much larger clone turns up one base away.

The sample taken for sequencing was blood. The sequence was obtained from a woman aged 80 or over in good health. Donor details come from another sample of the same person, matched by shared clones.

The DNA reads as follows: TGCAGTGCGGGCCTTAATCCTAACTATGGCTACACCTTC. This encodes CSAGLNPNYGYTF. Recombination linked TRBV20-1 to TRBJ1-2; a confident D gene designation cannot be given. CDR1 and CDR2 (DFQATT, SNEGSKA) derive from the germline V gene (reference sequence). Including the terminal cysteine and phenylalanine, the CDR3 comprises 13 residues. Only the CDR3 DNA is retained, 39 bases long and in frame from the first base. V lost 6 bases and J lost 0 bases; the stretch between them is 11 bases long.